The entry below gives a single T cell receptor (beta chain) sequence along with its context. This CDR3 is built from 16 residues. Germline lookup yields CDR1 SEHNR and CDR2 FQNEAQ (reference sequence). V dropped 5 bases and J dropped 3; count of bases not matched to a gene: 4. Libraries were prepared by immunoSEQ multiplex PCR; TCRdb keeps only in-frame clonotypes and omits some of them. The repertoire holds about 250,000 clones, around 89% seen once, with 5% to 6.5% in the top ten. This entry belongs to a study of blood T cell repertoires in COVID-19. V and J are TRBV7-9 and TRBJ2-1; TRBD2 agrees at 13 bases. The receptor comes from a woman aged 25 to 45 with COVID-19, enrolled during active disease. Sequenced sample: peripheral blood. The CDR3: CASSRLAGGNYNEQFF. The CDR3, as DNA: TGTGCCAGCAGCCGACTAGCGGGAGGAAACTACAATGAGCAGTTCTTC.